The T cell receptor (beta chain) under discussion was sequenced for a study of cytomegalovirus exposure and HLA in healthy donors. Broader study findings: V- and J-gene trimming of TCR beta was linked (in a later analysis) to a missense DCLRE1C variant. Immune exposure was documented only through CMV serostatus.

The PCR ran on 60 Vbeta and 13 Jbeta primers. Sequencing was performed with immunoSEQ multiplex PCR; in TCRdb, only in-frame clones are kept and a portion is missing. The table records about 260,000 clones, almost 85% of them present only once. Details on this clone: Antigen: not known.

The TCR sequence derives from a woman between 40 and 50 years old in good health and CMV-seropositive. Sequencing was performed on PBMCs.

The CDR3 is CASSLKGAIPHTGELFF. CDR3 nucleotides: TGTGCCAGCAGCTTAAAAGGGGCAATCCCTCACACCGGGGAGCTGTTTTTT. The V and J genes are TRBV7-7 and TRBJ2-2, with D possibly TRBD1 on 5 matching bases. The V end lost 2 bases, the J end lost 3 bases, and 16 bases lay between the germline ends. Looked up from germline, CDR1 is SSHAT and CDR2 is FNYEAQ (reference sequence). The CDR3 consists of 17 residues.